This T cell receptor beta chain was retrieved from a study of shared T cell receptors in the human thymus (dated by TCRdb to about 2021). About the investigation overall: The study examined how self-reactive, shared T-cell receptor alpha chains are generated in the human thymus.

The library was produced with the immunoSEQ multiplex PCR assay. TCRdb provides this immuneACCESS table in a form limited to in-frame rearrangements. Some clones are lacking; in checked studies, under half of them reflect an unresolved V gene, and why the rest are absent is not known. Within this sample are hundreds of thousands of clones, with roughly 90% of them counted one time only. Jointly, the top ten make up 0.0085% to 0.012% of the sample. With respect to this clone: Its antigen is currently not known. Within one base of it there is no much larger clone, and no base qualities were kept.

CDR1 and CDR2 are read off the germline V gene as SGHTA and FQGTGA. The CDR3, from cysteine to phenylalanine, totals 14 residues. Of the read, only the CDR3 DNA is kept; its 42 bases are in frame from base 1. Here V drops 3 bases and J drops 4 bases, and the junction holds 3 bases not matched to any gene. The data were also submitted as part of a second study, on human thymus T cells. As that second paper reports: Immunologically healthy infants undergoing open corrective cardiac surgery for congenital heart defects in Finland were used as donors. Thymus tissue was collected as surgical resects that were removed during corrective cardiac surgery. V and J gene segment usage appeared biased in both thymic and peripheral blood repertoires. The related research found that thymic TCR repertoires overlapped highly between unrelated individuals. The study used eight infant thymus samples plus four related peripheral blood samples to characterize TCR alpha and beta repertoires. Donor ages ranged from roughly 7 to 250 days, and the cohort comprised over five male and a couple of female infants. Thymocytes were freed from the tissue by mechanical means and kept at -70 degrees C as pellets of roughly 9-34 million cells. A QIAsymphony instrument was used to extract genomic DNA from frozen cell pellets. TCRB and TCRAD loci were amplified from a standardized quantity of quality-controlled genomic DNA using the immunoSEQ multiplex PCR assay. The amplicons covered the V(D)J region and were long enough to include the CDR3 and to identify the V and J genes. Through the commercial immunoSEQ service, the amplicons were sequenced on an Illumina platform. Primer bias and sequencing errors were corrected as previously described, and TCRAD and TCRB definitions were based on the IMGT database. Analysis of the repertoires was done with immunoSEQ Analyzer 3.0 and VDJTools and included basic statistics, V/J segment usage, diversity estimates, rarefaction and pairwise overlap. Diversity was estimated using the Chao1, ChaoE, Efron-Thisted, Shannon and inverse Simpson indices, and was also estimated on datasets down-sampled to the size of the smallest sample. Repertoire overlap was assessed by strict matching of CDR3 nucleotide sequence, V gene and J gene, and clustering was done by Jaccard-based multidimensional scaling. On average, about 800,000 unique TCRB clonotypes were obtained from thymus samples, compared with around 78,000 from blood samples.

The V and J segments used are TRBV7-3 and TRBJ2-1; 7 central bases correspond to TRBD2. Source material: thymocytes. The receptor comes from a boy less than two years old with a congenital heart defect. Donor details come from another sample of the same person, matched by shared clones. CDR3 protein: CASSFAGAYNEQFF. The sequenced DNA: TGTGCCAGCAGCTTCGCGGGAGCTTACAATGAGCAGTTCTTC.